The rows below give T cell receptor beta chains drawn from one sample of a study of blood T cell repertoires in COVID-19. Profiled with immunoSEQ multiplex PCR; TCRdb holds only in-frame clones, not every one. The sample holds some 250,000 clones, 75% to 90% seen once. Sequenced: peripheral blood. All receptors derive from a woman aged 60-75 years with active or convalescent COVID-19. The CDR3 runs from the conserved cysteine through the conserved F or W. Fields, in order: clone size, J gene, V gene, D gene, CDR3 DNA, CDR3 protein. D genes are given only for firm matches. Some rows have no size entry. The others give once, few or many, or a class for an expanded clone.

clone size: once; J gene: TRBJ2-1; V gene: TRBV7-9; D gene: .; CDR3 DNA: TGTGCCAGCAGCCCGCCAGCCCCTTCAGCGTGGATGACCTACAATGAGCAGTTCTTC; CDR3 protein: CASSPPAPSAWMTYNEQFF
clone size: .; J gene: TRBJ1-5; V gene: TRBV3-1/TRBV3-2; D gene: TRBD1; CDR3 DNA: TGTGCCAGCAGCCAGGGAACAGGGGGGAATCAGCCCCAGCATTTT; CDR3 protein: CASSQGTGGNQPQHF
clone size: .; J gene: TRBJ1-2; V gene: TRBV19; D gene: TRBD1; CDR3 DNA: TGTGCCAGTAGTATAGAGTGGGACAGGGGGCCCTACACCTTC; CDR3 protein: CASSIEWDRGPYTF
clone size: .; J gene: TRBJ2-3; V gene: TRBV6-4; D gene: TRBD1; CDR3 DNA: TGTGCCAGCAGTGACCACCACAGGGGGCCAGGGGCAGATACGCAGTATTTT; CDR3 protein: CASSDHHRGPGADTQYF
clone size: .; J gene: TRBJ1-2; V gene: TRBV2; D gene: TRBD1; CDR3 DNA: TGTGCCAGCAAGCCGACAGGGACGAACTATGGCTACACCTTC; CDR3 protein: CASKPTGTNYGYTF
clone size: .; J gene: TRBJ1-5; V gene: TRBV7-2; D gene: .; CDR3 DNA: TGTGCCAGCAGCCCTCCGGGAAATCAGCCCCAGCATTTT; CDR3 protein: CASSPPGNQPQHF
clone size: once; J gene: TRBJ2-5; V gene: TRBV5-1; D gene: TRBD2; CDR3 DNA: TGCGCCAGCCAGGCGGGGGGCGCGGTTCGGGAGACCCAGTACTTC; CDR3 protein: CASQAGGAVRETQYF
clone size: .; J gene: TRBJ1-5; V gene: TRBV27; D gene: .; CDR3 DNA: TGTGCCAGCAGTTTGGGGGGGGCTAGTCAGCCCCAGCATTTT; CDR3 protein: CASSLGGASQPQHF
clone size: .; J gene: TRBJ1-2; V gene: TRBV2; D gene: TRBD1; CDR3 DNA: TGTGCCAGCAGCCGACAGGGGGTCTATGGCTACACCTTC; CDR3 protein: CASSRQGVYGYTF
clone size: .; J gene: TRBJ2-3; V gene: TRBV4-1; D gene: .; CDR3 DNA: TGCGCCAGCAGCCCCGGTCGCGGGGTTGGTGATACGCAGTATTTT; CDR3 protein: CASSPGRGVGDTQYF
clone size: .; J gene: TRBJ2-5; V gene: TRBV7-2; D gene: TRBD2; CDR3 DNA: TGTGCCAGCAGCTACCAGCGGGGGGGGCAAGAGACCCAGTACTTC; CDR3 protein: CASSYQRGGQETQYF
clone size: .; J gene: TRBJ1-6; V gene: TRBV19; D gene: .; CDR3 DNA: TGTGCCAGTACCACGGACTCGGGTGGGAATTCACCCCTCCACTTT; CDR3 protein: CASTTDSGGNSPLHF
clone size: .; J gene: TRBJ2-5; V gene: TRBV27; D gene: .; CDR3 DNA: TGTGCCAGCAGCCCCCGCCTTCGGGGATTCGGGAACCAAGAGACCCAGTACTTC; CDR3 protein: CASSPRLRGFGNQETQYF
clone size: .; J gene: TRBJ2-1; V gene: TRBV9; D gene: TRBD2; CDR3 DNA: TGTGCCAGCAGCCCGGGGGTGGGGACTAGCGGTGTCAATGAGCAGTTCTTC; CDR3 protein: CASSPGVGTSGVNEQFF
clone size: .; J gene: TRBJ1-1; V gene: TRBV30; D gene: .; CDR3 DNA: TGTGCCTGGAGTTCTGGGGGCATGGACACTGAAGCTTTCTTT; CDR3 protein: CAWSSGGMDTEAFF
clone size: .; J gene: TRBJ1-3; V gene: TRBV25-1; D gene: TRBD1; CDR3 DNA: TGTGCCAGCAGTGGCTACGACAGGGCCGGAAACACCATATATTTT; CDR3 protein: CASSGYDRAGNTIYF
clone size: .; J gene: TRBJ1-2; V gene: TRBV9; D gene: .; CDR3 DNA: TGTGCCAGCAGCGTAGAGGCAGTGAGGGTCTATGGCTACACCTTC; CDR3 protein: CASSVEAVRVYGYTF
clone size: .; J gene: TRBJ1-1; V gene: TRBV10-3; D gene: .; CDR3 DNA: TGTGCCATCAGTGAGGGGGGGATGAACACTGAAGCTTTCTTT; CDR3 protein: CAISEGGMNTEAFF
clone size: .; J gene: TRBJ1-6; V gene: TRBV2; D gene: .; CDR3 DNA: TGTGCCAGCAGTGAGGGGACATGGGGTTCACCCCTCCACTTT; CDR3 protein: CASSEGTWGSPLHF
clone size: .; J gene: TRBJ2-7; V gene: TRBV10-1; D gene: TRBD1; CDR3 DNA: TGCGCCAGCAGTGAGTGGAGGTGCAGGGGGCAGTACGAGCAGTACTTC; CDR3 protein: CASSEWRCRGQYEQYF
clone size: .; J gene: TRBJ2-3; V gene: TRBV9; D gene: TRBD2; CDR3 DNA: TGTGCCAGCAGCGTAGGGTCCGGGGGGGGAGATACGCAGTATTTT; CDR3 protein: CASSVGSGGGDTQYF
clone size: .; J gene: TRBJ1-5; V gene: TRBV5-1; D gene: TRBD1; CDR3 DNA: TGCGCCAGCAGCTTGGACCCGACAGGGGCGGGTAGTCAGCCCCAGCATTTT; CDR3 protein: CASSLDPTGAGSQPQHF
clone size: .; J gene: TRBJ2-2; V gene: TRBV30; D gene: .; CDR3 DNA: TGTGCCTGGAGTGTCCTATTCACCGGGGAGCTGTTTTTT; CDR3 protein: CAWSVLFTGELFF
clone size: .; J gene: TRBJ1-3; V gene: TRBV2; D gene: .; CDR3 DNA: TGTGCCAGCAGTGAATCCCTCGGAAACACCATATATTTT; CDR3 protein: CASSESLGNTIYF
clone size: .; J gene: TRBJ1-6; V gene: TRBV11-2; D gene: .; CDR3 DNA: TGTGCCAGCAGCTTAGTTCCAGCAGGGACTATAAGTTCACCCCTCCACTTT; CDR3 protein: CASSLVPAGTISSPLHF
clone size: .; J gene: TRBJ1-1; V gene: TRBV7-9; D gene: TRBD1; CDR3 DNA: TGTGCCAGCAGCTTTACAGGGGTCCCGAACACTGAAGCTTTCTTT; CDR3 protein: CASSFTGVPNTEAFF
clone size: .; J gene: TRBJ1-1; V gene: TRBV18; D gene: TRBD1; CDR3 DNA: TGTGCCAGCTCACCAGAGGGACAGGGGTGGTCTGAAGCTTTCTTT; CDR3 protein: CASSPEGQGWSEAFF
clone size: .; J gene: TRBJ1-1; V gene: TRBV7-3; D gene: .; CDR3 DNA: TGTGCCAGCAGCCCACAGGTGAACACTGAAGCTTTCTTT; CDR3 protein: CASSPQVNTEAFF
clone size: .; J gene: TRBJ1-2; V gene: TRBV27; D gene: .; CDR3 DNA: TGTGCCAGCAGCCCGAGCTTCTTCAACTATGGCTACACCTTC; CDR3 protein: CASSPSFFNYGYTF
clone size: .; J gene: TRBJ1-2; V gene: TRBV30; D gene: .; CDR3 DNA: TGTGCCTGGAGTTCCCAGGGCGGACGGTATGGCTACACCTTC; CDR3 protein: CAWSSQGGRYGYTF
clone size: .; J gene: TRBJ1-5; V gene: TRBV5-8; D gene: TRBD1; CDR3 DNA: TGTGCCAGCAGTGGACAGGGAAAGCAGCCCCAGCATTTT; CDR3 protein: CASSGQGKQPQHF
clone size: .; J gene: TRBJ1-2; V gene: TRBV7-2; D gene: TRBD1; CDR3 DNA: TGTGCCAGCAGCTTTATGCAGGGGGAGAATGAGGTCTACACCTTC; CDR3 protein: CASSFMQGENEVYTF
clone size: .; J gene: TRBJ1-2; V gene: TRBV3-1/TRBV3-2; D gene: .; CDR3 DNA: TGTGCCAGCAGCCCGCTAGGTTCCTCTTTAGCTAACTATGGCTACACCTTC; CDR3 protein: CASSPLGSSLANYGYTF
clone size: .; J gene: TRBJ1-3; V gene: TRBV4-1; D gene: TRBD1; CDR3 DNA: TGCGCCAGCAGCCAAAATGACAGGGCCACTGGAAACACCATATATTTT; CDR3 protein: CASSQNDRATGNTIYF
clone size: .; J gene: TRBJ1-1; V gene: TRBV5-1; D gene: TRBD1; CDR3 DNA: TGCGCCAGCAGCCCTCCAGGGGGGAACACTGAAGCTTTCTTT; CDR3 protein: CASSPPGGNTEAFF
clone size: .; J gene: TRBJ1-2; V gene: TRBV4-1; D gene: TRBD1; CDR3 DNA: TGCGCCAGCAGCCAAGGTCAGGGGGCGTTGGTGTGGGGCTACACCTTC; CDR3 protein: CASSQGQGALVWGYTF
clone size: .; J gene: TRBJ1-6; V gene: TRBV6-1; D gene: TRBD1; CDR3 DNA: TGTGCCAGCAGTGAATTAGGGGGCTTCTATAATTCACCCCTCCACTTT; CDR3 protein: CASSELGGFYNSPLHF
clone size: .; J gene: TRBJ2-5; V gene: TRBV6-5; D gene: .; CDR3 DNA: TGTGCCACGACACAGATCCAACAAGAGACCCAGTACTTC; CDR3 protein: CATTQIQQETQYF
clone size: .; J gene: TRBJ1-4; V gene: TRBV10-1; D gene: .; CDR3 DNA: TGCGCCAGCAGTGACGGTCAGGATGAAAAACTGTTTTTT; CDR3 protein: CASSDGQDEKLFF
clone size: .; J gene: TRBJ2-1; V gene: TRBV19; D gene: .; CDR3 DNA: TGTGCCAGTAGTATAGACACGGGTTCGGATTACAATGAGCAGTTCTTC; CDR3 protein: CASSIDTGSDYNEQFF
clone size: .; J gene: TRBJ1-1; V gene: TRBV7-2; D gene: .; CDR3 DNA: TGTGCCAGCAGGGGTGGGCCTCACGGCGCTGAAGCTTTCTTT; CDR3 protein: CASRGGPHGAEAFF
clone size: .; J gene: TRBJ1-5; V gene: TRBV11-2; D gene: .; CDR3 DNA: TGTGCCAGCAGCTTACAGGGAGGAAGTAATCAGCCCCAGCATTTT; CDR3 protein: CASSLQGGSNQPQHF
clone size: .; J gene: TRBJ2-2; V gene: TRBV5-1; D gene: TRBD1; CDR3 DNA: TGCGCCAGCAGCCAAACCGGGACAGCTTCCACCGGGGAGCTGTTTTTT; CDR3 protein: CASSQTGTASTGELFF
clone size: .; J gene: TRBJ1-5; V gene: TRBV4-3; D gene: .; CDR3 DNA: TGCGCCAGCAGCCCAGGGGACAATCAGCCCCAGCATTTT; CDR3 protein: CASSPGDNQPQHF
clone size: .; J gene: TRBJ1-2; V gene: TRBV3-1/TRBV3-2; D gene: TRBD1; CDR3 DNA: TGTGCCAGCAGCACCCGACAGGGTGTGGGCGGCTACACCTTC; CDR3 protein: CASSTRQGVGGYTF
clone size: .; J gene: TRBJ2-3; V gene: TRBV2; D gene: TRBD1; CDR3 DNA: TGTGCCAGCAGTGATGGGACAGGCACAGATACGCAGTATTTT; CDR3 protein: CASSDGTGTDTQYF
clone size: .; J gene: TRBJ1-4; V gene: TRBV4-1; D gene: .; CDR3 DNA: TGCGCCAGCAGCCAGAGGGACTCCCCAAATGAAAAACTGTTTTTT; CDR3 protein: CASSQRDSPNEKLFF
clone size: .; J gene: TRBJ2-7; V gene: TRBV27; D gene: TRBD2; CDR3 DNA: TGTGCCAGCAGTTCAAGGGGCGGGAGAGGCTACGAGCAGTACTTC; CDR3 protein: CASSSRGGRGYEQYF